The 2 T cell receptor beta chains given below trace back to one sample, sequenced in a study of T cells in Graves' hyperthyroidism and ophthalmopathy. TCR beta CDR3 region amplification was performed from RNA transcripts. First-round RT-PCR targeting the TCR CDR3 was performed with the HTBI primer set. TCRdb used MiXCR to reprocess the multiplex PCR reads, holding one entry per CDR3 protein. The sample yields fewer than 400,000 distinct CDR3 sequences, more than 15% seen once. Material for sequencing was blood. The source is a woman between 18 and 29 years old with Graves' hyperthyroidism that later progressed to Graves' ophthalmopathy.

The chain links TRBV7-9 to TRBJ2-7, with TRBD1 as a possible D gene (6 bases). The V gene's germline CDR1 is SEHNR and CDR2 FQNEAQ (reference sequence). This CDR3 has 14 amino acids. Trimming shortened V by 5 bases and J by 2 bases, and 13 bases separated the two germline ends. CDR3 sequence reads: CASSPTQGTYEQYF. The CDR3 DNA follows: TGTGCCAGCAGCCCGACCCAGGGGACCTACGAGCAGTACTTC.

This clonotype has ten or more counts. The V call is TRBV2, the J call TRBJ2-5; D perhaps matches TRBD2 (5 bases). The CDR3 is 15 amino acids. The V gene's germline CDR1 is SNHLY and CDR2 FYNNEI. V lost 3 bases to trimming and J lost 5 bases, with 16 bases between them. CDR3 region: CASSDFFRDRETQYF. The CDR3 region has the DNA TGTGCCAGCAGTGACTTCTTTCGGGATCGGGAGACCCAGTACTTC. Together with reference TRBV2 and TRBJ2-5, the CDR3 gives the full variable domain: EPEVTQTPSHQVTQMGQEVILRCVPISNHLYFYWYRQILGQKVEFLVSFYNNEISEKSEIFDDQFSVERPDGSNFTLKIRSTKLEDSAMYFCASSDFFRDRETQYFGPGTRLLVL.